Below are 26 T cell receptor beta chains sequenced from a single sample in a study of cytomegalovirus exposure and HLA in healthy donors. The repertoire was sequenced with immunoSEQ multiplex PCR; TCRdb's copy has only in-frame clones and lacks some. Of 150,000 to 200,000 clones listed, less than 90% were seen once; the top ten hold about 10%. The source material was PBMCs. These receptors came from a man aged 25 to 45 in good health and CMV-seropositive.

This clone was seen once. V and J are TRBV14 and TRBJ1-4, with 9 bases identical to TRBD1. The CDR3 has 12 amino acids. Germline V lookup: CDR1 SGHDN, CDR2 FVKESK. Trimming took 6 bases from V and 11 from J; bases not matched to a gene: 4. Written as DNA, the CDR3 is TGTGCCAGCAGGCGGACAGGGGAGAAACTGTTTTTT. The encoded protein is CASRRTGEKLFF.

This chain joins TRBV28 and TRBJ1-4; D is unresolved. This CDR3 has 14 residues. The germline V and J ends were trimmed by 5 bases and 0 bases, with 7 bases remaining between them. Germline lookup yields CDR1 MDHEN and CDR2 SYDVKM. The CDR3 sequence: CASSPRPTNEKLFF. In DNA, the CDR3 is TGTGCCAGCAGTCCCCGTCCAACTAATGAAAAACTGTTTTTT.

The chain links TRBV28 to TRBJ2-7; tentative D call: TRBD1 (6 bases). V shed 5 bases and J shed 2 bases, with 10 bases lying between them. The CDR3 covers 13 residues. The germline V gene has CDR1 MDHEN and CDR2 SYDVKM. CDR3 loop: CASSPPGAYEQYF. In DNA form, the CDR3 reads TGTGCCAGCAGTCCCCCAGGGGCCTACGAGCAGTACTTC.

The chain recombines TRBV6-5 with TRBJ2-7; the match to TRBD1 covers 8 bases. Germline V gives CDR1 MNHEY, CDR2 SVGAGI. This CDR3 is 14 amino acids long. After removal of 8 bases from V and 0 bases from J, the junction contained 6 bases not matched to a gene. The CDR3 sequence is CASATTGDSYEQYF. DNA of the CDR3: TGTGCCAGCGCCACGACAGGGGACTCCTACGAGCAGTACTTC.

This chain uses TRBV2 with TRBJ2-7, with D possibly being TRBD2 (6 bases). Germline V gene sequence: CDR1 SNHLY, CDR2 FYNNEI. The CDR3 has 14 amino acids. Trimming left V 4 bases short and J 4 bases short, with 14 bases between. The CDR3: CASSVPSVSYEQYF. The CDR3 coding sequence is TGTGCCAGCAGTGTGCCTAGCGTCTCTTACGAGCAGTACTTC.

This chain joins TRBV5-1 and TRBJ1-1; 10 bases align to TRBD1. The CDR3 runs 14 residues. Germline V gives CDR1 SGHRS, CDR2 YFSETQ. Unmatched junction bases numbered 7, after V lost 3 bases and J lost 8 bases. DNA for the CDR3: TGCGCCAGCAGCTCGGACAGGGGGTTGGGAGAAGCTTTCTTT. It codes for CASSSDRGLGEAFF.

The V gene is TRBV28, the J gene TRBJ1-3; 7 bases map to TRBD1. Germline CDR1 is MDHEN and CDR2 is SYDVKM. The CDR3 extends over 17 amino acids. Unmatched junction bases numbered 7, after V lost 2 bases and J lost 0 bases. CDR3 sequence: CASSLPRDSLSGNTIYF. CDR3 in DNA: TGTGCCAGCAGTTTACCCCGGGACAGTCTCTCTGGAAACACCATATATTTT.

This chain connects TRBV5-4 to TRBJ2-1, with a weak D call TRBD2 (6 bases). Germline CDR1 and CDR2: SGHNT and YYREEE (reference sequence). The V end was cut by 1 base, the J end by 9 bases, with 8 bases between. The CDR3 is made up of 12 amino acids. The CDR3 DNA follows: TGTGCCAGCAGCTTGTGGCGGGGTGAGCAGTTCTTC. It specifies CASSLWRGEQFF.

A remark on this clone: The junction shows a germline mismatch at one end, possibly a read error. The chain employs TRBV7-7 and TRBJ1-5, with D perhaps matching TRBD1 (6 bases). The CDR3 covers 17 residues. Germline-derived CDR1 and CDR2 are SSHAT and FNYEAQ (reference sequence). The DNA of the CDR3 is TGTGCTAGCAGCTTAGGTTCCTCAGGGGCCGCTTCATGGCCCCAGCATTTT. Translation gives CASSLGSSGAASWPQHF.

This clone has a handful of counts. V usage is TRBV29-1 and J usage is TRBJ1-2, with D unresolved. The CDR3 has 14 residues. Trimming took 2 bases from V and 4 from J, leaving 14 bases between them. Germline assignment: CDR1 SQVTM and CDR2 ANQGSEA. CDR3 sequence: CSVELREPSYGYTF. The CDR3 DNA is TGCAGCGTTGAATTGAGGGAACCCTCCTATGGCTACACCTTC.

The chain employs TRBV9 and TRBJ2-2; maybe TRBD2 (6 bases). Trimming took 2 bases from V and 3 from J, leaving 14 bases between them. Germline V gene lookup returns CDR1 SGDLS and CDR2 YYNGEE. The length of the CDR3 is 16 residues. CDR3 coding DNA: TGTGCCAGCAGCGTTTCGGGAGTGACGTACACCGGGGAGCTGTTTTTT. This codes for CASSVSGVTYTGELFF. Complete variable domain (other parts from reference TRBV9 and TRBJ2-2): DSGVTQTPKHLITATGQRVTLRCSPRSGDLSVYWYQQSLDQGLQFLIQYYNGEERAKGNILERFSAQQFPDLHSELNLSSLELGDSALYFCASSVSGVTYTGELFFGEGSRLTVL.

The rearrangement uses TRBV7-2 and TRBJ2-1; 8 bases are a match to TRBD2. CDR3 length equals 15 residues. The V segment lost 5 bases and the J segment 7 bases; nucleotides outside the gene matches: 10. CDR1 is SGHTA and CDR2 is FQGNSA in the germline V gene. Written as DNA, the CDR3 is TGTGCCAGCAGCACCCAGCGGGGGCGAGGGAATGAGCAGTTCTTC. This sequence encodes CASSTQRGRGNEQFF.

The V and J genes are TRBV30 and TRBJ1-5; 7 bases match TRBD1. CDR1 GTSNPN and CDR2 SVGIG come from the germline V gene (reference sequence). Trimming at V came to 1 base and at J to 7 bases, leaving 10 bases not matched to a gene. The CDR3 is 15 amino acids. CDR3 protein: CAWSALKGGGQPQHF. DNA for the CDR3: TGTGCCTGGAGTGCCCTCAAAGGGGGCGGCCAGCCCCAGCATTTT.

The chain links TRBV28 to TRBJ2-1; 14 nucleotides line up with TRBD2. The CDR3 has 18 residues. Germline assignment: CDR1 MDHEN and CDR2 SYDVKM. The junction had 7 bases not matched to a gene; V was cut back by 0 bases and J by 6 bases. CDR3 amino acids: CASSLWGLAGAGSNEQFF. The CDR3 DNA follows: TGTGCCAGCAGTTTATGGGGACTAGCGGGAGCGGGGAGCAATGAGCAGTTCTTC.

This chain uses TRBV7-6 with TRBJ1-1, with 8 bases identical to TRBD1. This CDR3 contains 14 residues. V shed 4 bases and J 0 bases; nucleotides not matched to a gene: 1. Germline V gene sequence: CDR1 SGHVS, CDR2 FNYEAQ. The CDR3 DNA reads as TGTGCCAGCAGCTCGGACAGGGTGAACACTGAAGCTTTCTTT. Translated, it gives CASSSDRVNTEAFF.

The gene calls are TRBV30 and TRBJ2-3; D not certain. The CDR3 is 13 amino acids. Between the trimmed V and J ends, which lost 2 bases and 3 bases, there was a span of 9 bases. Germline CDR1 reads GTSNPN; CDR2 reads SVGIG (reference sequence). CDR3 sequence (DNA): TGTGCCTGGAGTCCCAGTGGTACAGATACGCAGTATTTT. Translating it yields CAWSPSGTDTQYF.

V is TRBV27 and J is TRBJ1-1, with D tentatively TRBD1 (6 bases). The CDR3 consists of 15 residues. Looked up from germline, CDR1 is MNHEY and CDR2 is SMNVEV (reference sequence). The V end lost 5 bases, the J end lost 1 base, and 14 bases lay between the germline ends. CDR3 DNA sequence: TGTGCCAGCAGTCCCCACCGGGACAAGAACACTGAAGCTTTCTTT. Amino acids: CASSPHRDKNTEAFF.

The rearrangement links TRBV27 to TRBJ1-2; weak D call: TRBD1 (5 bases). With 5 bases removed from V and 5 bases from J, the gap between germline ends came to 12 bases. CDR1 is MNHEY, CDR2 SMNVEV, per germline (reference sequence). This CDR3 is built from 13 residues. The CDR3 here is CASSPQGGYGYTF. DNA of the CDR3: TGTGCCAGCAGTCCGCAGGGTGGGTATGGCTACACCTTC.

This clone was detected only once. The J gene is TRBJ2-1, the V gene TRBV4-1, with 7 positions matching TRBD2. From germline, CDR1 is MGHRA and CDR2 YSYEKL. Losses at the gene ends were 4 bases for V and 10 bases for J; bases not matched to a gene: 10. There are 14 residues in the CDR3. Here the CDR3 reads CASSPGLAVREQFF. CDR3 DNA: TGCGCCAGCAGCCCAGGGCTAGCGGTACGGGAGCAGTTCTTC.

This clone was seen many times. The rearrangement uses TRBV6-4 and TRBJ2-1, with D tentatively TRBD2 (6 bases). Germline CDR1 MRHNA, CDR2 SNTAGT. The CDR3 consists of 15 residues. V was trimmed by 4 bases and J by 7 bases, leaving 17 bases between them. This CDR3 is CASSVDGSAGNEQFF. The CDR3 DNA sequence: TGTGCCAGCAGTGTCGACGGGAGCGCCGGTAATGAGCAGTTCTTC.

V is TRBV6-1 and J is TRBJ2-3; maybe TRBD2 (6 bases). Germline V gene sequence: CDR1 MNHNS, CDR2 SASEGT. This CDR3 is 13 amino acids long. The V and J ends lost 5 bases and 1 base respectively, with 7 bases between them. DNA of the CDR3: TGTGCCAGCAGTACGGGGGGCACAGATACGCAGTATTTT. Translation: CASSTGGTDTQYF.

The rearrangement joins TRBV19 to TRBJ1-2, with D tentatively TRBD1 (6 bases). CDR3 length: 14 amino acids. Germline CDR1 LNHDA, CDR2 SQIVND (reference sequence). V was cut by 7 bases and J by 3 bases, with 15 bases left in between. CDR3 bases: TGTGCCAGTACCCTAGGGGGACTAGACTATGGCTACACCTTC. Protein product: CASTLGGLDYGYTF.

The rearrangement links TRBV27 to TRBJ2-1; D possibly corresponds to TRBD2 (5 bases). V lost 5 bases and J lost 8, with 7 bases in between. The CDR3 covers 11 residues. CDR1 is MNHEY, CDR2 SMNVEV, per germline (reference sequence). CDR3 in amino acids: CASSQRHEQFF. The CDR3 region has the DNA TGTGCCAGCAGTCAGCGGCATGAGCAGTTCTTC.

The CDR3 DNA reads TGTGCCACCAGCTTAGCGGGGGCCCTAAGAAAAGAGACCCAGTACTTC. It codes for CATSLAGALRKETQYF. This rearrangement joins TRBV15 to TRBJ2-5, with 9 bases identical to TRBD2. The germline gives CDR1 LNHNV, CDR2 YYDKDF (reference sequence). The V segment lost 5 bases and the J segment 3 bases; nucleotides outside the gene matches: 10. The CDR3 has 16 residues. The entire variable domain, with the rest obtained from reference TRBV15 and TRBJ2-5, is as follows: DAMVIQNPRYQVTQFGKPVTLSCSQTLNHNVMYWYQQKSSQAPKLLFHYYDKDFNNEADTPDNFQSRRPNTSFCFLDIRSPGLGDTAMYLCATSLAGALRKETQYFGPGTRLLVL.

The chain employs TRBV5-5 and TRBJ1-2; D gene unclear. Germline V gene sequence: CDR1 SGHKS, CDR2 YYEKEE (reference sequence). Trimming cost V 0 bases and J 4 bases, with 13 bases left between them. This CDR3 is 15 amino acids long. This CDR3 is CASSLEQAFRYGYTF. CDR3 DNA sequence: TGTGCCAGCAGCTTGGAGCAGGCCTTTCGCTATGGCTACACCTTC.

The chain has TRBV13 and TRBJ2-7; a possible D gene is TRBD1 (5 bases). The CDR3 contains 16 residues. V lost 5 bases and J 4 bases, leaving 21 bases between the germline ends. The germline V gene encodes CDR1 PRHDT and CDR2 FYEKMQ (reference sequence). CDR3 protein: CASSDLGHPQAYEQYF. CDR3 DNA: TGTGCCAGCAGCGACCTAGGACACCCACAGGCGTACGAGCAGTACTTC.